The entry below gives a single T cell receptor beta chain sequence along with its context. What it binds is unknown. The data are from a study of T cell responses to AZD1222 COVID-19 vaccine. Germline assignment: CDR1 MNHEY and CDR2 SVGAGI. V shed 5 bases, J shed 8 bases, and the junction held 7 bases outside the gene matches. This CDR3 has 13 residues. Assay: immunoSEQ multiplex PCR; the TCRdb copy retains only in-frame clones and omits some. The repertoire holds about 83,000 clones, with 75% to 95% as singletons. The study's findings and limits: It was only a handful of AZD1222 recipients who were seropositive at baseline.

The source is an adult who received the AZD1222 COVID-19 vaccine. This sample comprised peripheral blood, obtained 28 days after the second AZD1222 dose. The chain couples TRBV6-5 to TRBJ1-2, with 8 nucleotides matching TRBD1. This CDR3 reads CASSTTGGKGYTF. CDR3 nucleotide sequence: TGTGCCAGCAGTACAACAGGGGGAAAAGGCTACACCTTC.